This T cell receptor beta chain was observed in a study of T cell responses to AZD1222 COVID-19 vaccine. Some clones are missing from TCRdb's copy, which holds only in-frame ones; the method was immunoSEQ multiplex PCR. The sample records 150,000 to 200,000 clones, 80% to 90% being singletons. In germline, CDR1 is SGHNT, CDR2 YENEEA. This CDR3 region has 15 residues. V was trimmed by 5 bases and J by 6 bases, leaving 17 bases between them. The chain combines TRBV11-3 with TRBJ1-3; the D gene is possibly TRBD1 (5 bases). This receptor was identified in an adult in good health. The material sequenced was peripheral blood, taken on day 0 of MenACWY control vaccination. The CDR3 is CASSPSYGGANTIYF. The CDR3 coding sequence is TGTGCCAGCAGCCCATCCTACGGGGGAGCAAACACCATATATTTT.